This T cell receptor (beta chain) was retrieved from a study of blood T cell repertoires in COVID-19. About the research overall: The United States, Italy and Spain supplied acute and convalescent COVID-19 samples. In each case, the material was cDNA or gDNA derived from T cells, B-cell-depleted T cells, or PBMCs.

V dropped 5 bases and J dropped 0 bases, with 20 bases sitting between them. The length of the CDR3 is 18 residues. Germline lookup yields CDR1 SGHTA and CDR2 FQGTGA. Authors' analysis steps: How many nucleated cells were present was estimated from reference gene primer amplification. The method was immunoSEQ multiplex PCR; TCRdb's version includes in-frame clones alone and lacks a portion of them. From that table come the V and J calls and clone size; the DNA was used to work out D and trimming. This table has 150,000 or so clones, approximately 83% appearing once. The gene calls are TRBV7-3 and TRBJ2-1, with D possibly TRBD2 on 6 matching bases. What was sequenced was peripheral blood. The clonotype originates from a human donor in a cohort sampled during active COVID-19. DNA for the CDR3: TGTGCCAGCAGCACACGGGGCGGGGTAGTCAGCTCCTACAATGAGCAGTTCTTC. This translates into CASSTRGGVVSSYNEQFF.